The following is a T cell receptor (beta chain) sequence with its context. Its cognate antigen is unknown. This sample was included in a study of identifying expanded T cells in peripheral blood. Whole-study results and caveats: Approximately two-week clone count variance significantly increased as total template count grew. Technical replicates showed roughly 1.2 changed clones; about two weeks around 15; four weeks 19.

Sequencing used immunoSEQ multiplex PCR; TCRdb keeps in-frame clones, though not all of them. The sample yields under 150,000 clones, 75% to 90% seen once. During the collection period, no donor immune events like infections were recorded. Input material: blood. The sequence was collected from a person aged 18 to 75 in good health.

CDR3 loop: CASRTGLGSYEQYF. DNA of the CDR3: TGTGCCAGCAGAACGGGACTAGGGTCCTACGAGCAGTACTTC. The chain links TRBV6-5 to TRBJ2-7; 8 bases match TRBD2. V lost 6 bases to trimming and J lost 1 base; unmatched junction nucleotides: 5. The CDR3 consists of 14 residues. Germline V lookup: CDR1 MNHEY, CDR2 SVGAGI.